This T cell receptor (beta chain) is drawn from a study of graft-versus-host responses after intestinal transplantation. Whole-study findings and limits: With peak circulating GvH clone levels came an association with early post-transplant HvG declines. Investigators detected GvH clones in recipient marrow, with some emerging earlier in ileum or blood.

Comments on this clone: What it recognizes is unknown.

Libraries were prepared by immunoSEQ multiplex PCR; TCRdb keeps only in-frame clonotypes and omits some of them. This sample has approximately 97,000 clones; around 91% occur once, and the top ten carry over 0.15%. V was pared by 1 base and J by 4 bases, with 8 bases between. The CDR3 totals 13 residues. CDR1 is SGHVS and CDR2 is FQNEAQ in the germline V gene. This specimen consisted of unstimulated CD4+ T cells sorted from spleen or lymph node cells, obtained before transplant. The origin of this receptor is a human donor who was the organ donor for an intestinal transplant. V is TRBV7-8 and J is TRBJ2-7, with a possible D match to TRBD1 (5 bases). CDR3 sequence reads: CASSLVTGYEQYF. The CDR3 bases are TGTGCCAGCAGCTTAGTTACAGGATACGAGCAGTACTTC.